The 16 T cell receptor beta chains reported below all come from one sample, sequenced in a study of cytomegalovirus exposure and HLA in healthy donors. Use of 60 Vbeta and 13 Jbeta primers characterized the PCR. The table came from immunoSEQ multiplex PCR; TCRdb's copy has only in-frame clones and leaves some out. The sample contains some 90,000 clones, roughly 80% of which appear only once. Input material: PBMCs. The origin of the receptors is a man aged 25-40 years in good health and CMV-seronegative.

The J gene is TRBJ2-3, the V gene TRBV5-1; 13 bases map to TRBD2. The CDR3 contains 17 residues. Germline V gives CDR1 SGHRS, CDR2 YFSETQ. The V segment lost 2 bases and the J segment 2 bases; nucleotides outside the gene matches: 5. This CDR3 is CASSFGLAGAITDTQYF. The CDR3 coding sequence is TGCGCCAGCAGCTTTGGACTAGCGGGGGCCATCACAGATACGCAGTATTTT.

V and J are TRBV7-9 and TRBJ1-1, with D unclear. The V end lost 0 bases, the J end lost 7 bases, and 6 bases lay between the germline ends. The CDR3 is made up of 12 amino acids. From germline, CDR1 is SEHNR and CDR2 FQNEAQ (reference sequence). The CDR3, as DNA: TGTGCCAGCAGCTTAGCAAACGGTGAAGCTTTCTTT. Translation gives CASSLANGEAFF.

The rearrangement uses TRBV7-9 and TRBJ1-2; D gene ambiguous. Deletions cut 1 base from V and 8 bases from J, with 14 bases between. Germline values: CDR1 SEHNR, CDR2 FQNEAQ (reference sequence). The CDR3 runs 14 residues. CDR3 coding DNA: TGTGCCAGCAGCTTAGAACTCCTTAACGGGGGCTACACCTTC. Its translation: CASSLELLNGGYTF.

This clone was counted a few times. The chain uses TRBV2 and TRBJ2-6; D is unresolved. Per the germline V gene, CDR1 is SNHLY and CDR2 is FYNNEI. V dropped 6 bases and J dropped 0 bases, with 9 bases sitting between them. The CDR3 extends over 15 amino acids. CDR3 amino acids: CASSAQVSGANVLTF. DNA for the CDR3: TGTGCCAGCAGCGCCCAGGTCTCTGGGGCCAACGTCCTGACTTTC.

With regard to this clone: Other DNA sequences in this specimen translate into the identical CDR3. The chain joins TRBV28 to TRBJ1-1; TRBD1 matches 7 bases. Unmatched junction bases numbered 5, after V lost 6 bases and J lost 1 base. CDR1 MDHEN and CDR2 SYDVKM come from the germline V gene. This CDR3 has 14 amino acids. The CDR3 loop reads CASSLGQKNTEAFF. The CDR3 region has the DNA TGTGCCAGCAGCCTGGGACAGAAGAACACTGAAGCTTTCTTT.

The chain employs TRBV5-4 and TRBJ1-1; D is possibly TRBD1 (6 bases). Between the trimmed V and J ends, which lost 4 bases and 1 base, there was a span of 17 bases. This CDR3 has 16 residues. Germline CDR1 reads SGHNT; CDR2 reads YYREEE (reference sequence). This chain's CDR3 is CASSTGTGHKNTEAFF. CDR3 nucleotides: TGTGCCAGCAGCACCGGTACGGGACACAAGAACACTGAAGCTTTCTTT.

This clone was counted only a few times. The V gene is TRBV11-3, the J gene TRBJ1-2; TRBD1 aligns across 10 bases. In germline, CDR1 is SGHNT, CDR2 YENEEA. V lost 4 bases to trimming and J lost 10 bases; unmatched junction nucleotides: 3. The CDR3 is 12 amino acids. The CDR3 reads CASSSTGGVYTF. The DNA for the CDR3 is TGTGCCAGCAGCTCGACAGGGGGCGTCTACACCTTC.

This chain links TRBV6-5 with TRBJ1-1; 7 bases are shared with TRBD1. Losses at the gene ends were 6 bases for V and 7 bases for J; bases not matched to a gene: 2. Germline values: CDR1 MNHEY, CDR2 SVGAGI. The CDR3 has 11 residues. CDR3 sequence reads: CASRRTGEAFF. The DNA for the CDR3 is TGTGCCAGCAGAAGGACAGGTGAAGCTTTCTTT.

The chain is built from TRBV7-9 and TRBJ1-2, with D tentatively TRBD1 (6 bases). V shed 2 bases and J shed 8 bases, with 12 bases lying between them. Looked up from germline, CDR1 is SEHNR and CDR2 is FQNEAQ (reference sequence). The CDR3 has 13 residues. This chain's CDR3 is CASSLLPDRGYTF. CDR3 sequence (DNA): TGTGCCAGCAGCTTATTACCAGACAGGGGCTACACCTTC.

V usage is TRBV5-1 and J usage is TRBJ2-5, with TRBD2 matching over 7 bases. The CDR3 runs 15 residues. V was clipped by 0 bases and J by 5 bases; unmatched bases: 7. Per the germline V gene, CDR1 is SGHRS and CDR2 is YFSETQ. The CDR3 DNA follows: TGCGCCAGCAGCTTGGTTCCTAGCGGATCGGAGACCCAGTACTTC. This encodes CASSLVPSGSETQYF. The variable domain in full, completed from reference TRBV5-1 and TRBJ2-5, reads KAGVTQTPRYLIKTRGQQVTLSCSPISGHRSVSWYQQTPGQGLQFLFEYFSETQRNKGNFPGRFSGRQFSNSRSEMNVSTLELGDSALYLCASSLVPSGSETQYFGPGTRLLVL.

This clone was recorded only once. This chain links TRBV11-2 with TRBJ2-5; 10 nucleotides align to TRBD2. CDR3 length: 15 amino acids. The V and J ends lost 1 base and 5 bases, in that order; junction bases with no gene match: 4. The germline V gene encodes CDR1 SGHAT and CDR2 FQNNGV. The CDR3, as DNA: TGTGCCAGCAGCTTAGGAATTAGCGGGAGGGAGACCCAGTACTTC. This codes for CASSLGISGRETQYF.

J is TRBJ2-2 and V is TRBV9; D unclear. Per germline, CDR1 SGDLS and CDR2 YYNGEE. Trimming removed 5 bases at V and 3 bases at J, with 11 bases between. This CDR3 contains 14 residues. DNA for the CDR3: TGTGCCAGCAGTGAGCCACCATACACCGGGGAGCTGTTTTTT. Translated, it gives CASSEPPYTGELFF. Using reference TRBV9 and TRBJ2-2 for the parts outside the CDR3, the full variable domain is DSGVTQTPKHLITATGQRVTLRCSPRSGDLSVYWYQQSLDQGLQFLIQYYNGEERAKGNILERFSAQQFPDLHSELNLSSLELGDSALYFCASSEPPYTGELFFGEGSRLTVL.

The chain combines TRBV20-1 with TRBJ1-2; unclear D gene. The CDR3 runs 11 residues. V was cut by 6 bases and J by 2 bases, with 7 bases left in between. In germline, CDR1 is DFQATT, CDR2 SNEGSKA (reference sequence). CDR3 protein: CSAPQNYGYTF. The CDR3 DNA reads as TGCAGTGCCCCCCAGAACTATGGCTACACCTTC.

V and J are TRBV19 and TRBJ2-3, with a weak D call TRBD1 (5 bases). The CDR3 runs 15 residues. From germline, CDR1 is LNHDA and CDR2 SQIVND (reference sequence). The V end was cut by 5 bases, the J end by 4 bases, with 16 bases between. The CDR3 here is CASSSKTGIADTQYF. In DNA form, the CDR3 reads TGTGCCAGTAGTTCCAAAACAGGAATTGCAGATACGCAGTATTTT.

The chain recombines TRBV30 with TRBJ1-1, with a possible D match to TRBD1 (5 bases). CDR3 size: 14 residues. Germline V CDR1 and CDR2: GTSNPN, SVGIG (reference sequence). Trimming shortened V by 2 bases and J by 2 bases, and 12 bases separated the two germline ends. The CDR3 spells CAWSYKGPNTEAFF. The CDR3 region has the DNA TGTGCCTGGAGTTATAAGGGGCCCAACACTGAAGCTTTCTTT.

DNA of the CDR3: TGTGCCAGTAGTATAGAGGGCAGACATAGCAATCAGCCCCAGCATTTT. It yields the protein CASSIEGRHSNQPQHF. The chain joins TRBV19 to TRBJ1-5; D is unclear. Germline CDR1 and CDR2: LNHDA and SQIVND (reference sequence). V lost 0 bases and J 0 bases, leaving 9 bases between the germline ends. CDR3 length equals 16 residues.